This TCR beta chain derives from a study of shared T cell receptors in the human thymus. Clones were read by immunoSEQ multiplex PCR, and TCRdb kept only the in-frame ones, dropping some. The sample consists of over 650,000 clones, approximately 89% of them appearing once. The CDR3 covers 13 residues. The V gene's germline CDR1 is SGHRS and CDR2 YFSETQ. V was pared by 0 bases and J by 7 bases, with 8 bases between. These records were also assigned to another study, of human thymus T cells.

The sample consisted of thymocytes. The J gene is TRBJ2-1, the V gene TRBV5-1, with TRBD2 as a possible D gene (5 bases). This receptor was taken from a boy less than two years old with a congenital heart defect. The CDR3, as DNA: TGCGCCAGCAGCTTGGATCGAGGGAATGAGCAGTTCTTC. The encoded protein is CASSLDRGNEQFF.